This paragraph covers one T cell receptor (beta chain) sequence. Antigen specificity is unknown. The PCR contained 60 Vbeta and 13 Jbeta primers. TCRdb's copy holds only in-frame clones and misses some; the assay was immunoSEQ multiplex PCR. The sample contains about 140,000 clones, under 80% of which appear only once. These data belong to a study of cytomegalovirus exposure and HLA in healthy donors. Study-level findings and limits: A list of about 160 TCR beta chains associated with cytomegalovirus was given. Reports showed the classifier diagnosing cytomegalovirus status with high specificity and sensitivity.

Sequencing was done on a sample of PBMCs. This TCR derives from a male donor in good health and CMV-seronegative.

CDR3 nucleotides: TGTGCCTGGACACCGACACCCTACGAGCAGTACTTC. Encoded protein: CAWTPTPYEQYF. The gene calls are TRBV30 and TRBJ2-7, with unresolved D. V lost 4 bases to trimming and J lost 2 bases, with 9 bases between them. The CDR3 is 12 residues long. The germline gives CDR1 GTSNPN, CDR2 SVGIG (reference sequence).